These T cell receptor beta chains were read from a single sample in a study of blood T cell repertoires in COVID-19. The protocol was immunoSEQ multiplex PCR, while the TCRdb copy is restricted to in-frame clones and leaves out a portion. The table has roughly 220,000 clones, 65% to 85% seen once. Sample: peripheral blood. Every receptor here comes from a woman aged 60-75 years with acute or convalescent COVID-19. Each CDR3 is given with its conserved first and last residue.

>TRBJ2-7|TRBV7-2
CASSPAGTSRRGYEQYF
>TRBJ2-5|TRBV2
CASSELGLAGGLQETQYF
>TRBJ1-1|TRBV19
CASSILGRNTEAFF
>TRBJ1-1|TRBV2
CASSSERNTEAFF
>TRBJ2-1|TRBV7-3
CASSSSSGTGGNEQFF
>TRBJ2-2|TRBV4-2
CASSQTEAGGTGELFF
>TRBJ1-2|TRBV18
CASSQGGTASYGYTF
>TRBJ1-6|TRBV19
CASSRGTGVNSPLHF
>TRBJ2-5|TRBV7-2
CASSSRGSETQYF
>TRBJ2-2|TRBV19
CASSIERGTYTGELFF
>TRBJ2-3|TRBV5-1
CASSPDGGSTDTQYF
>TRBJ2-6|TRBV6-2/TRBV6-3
CASSIRVGPGANVLTF
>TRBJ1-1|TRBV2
CASSVTANTEAFF
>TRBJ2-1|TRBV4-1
CASSQETGGRVWNEQFF
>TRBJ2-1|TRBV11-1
CASSFGPSYNEQFF
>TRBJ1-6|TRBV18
CASSPTGQVFSLHF
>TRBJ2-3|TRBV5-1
CASSLGDLTDTQYF
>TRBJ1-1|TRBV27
CASMPQPGHGAFF
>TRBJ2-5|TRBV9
CASSVGASEQETQYF
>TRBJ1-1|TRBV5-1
CASQEDRTEAFF
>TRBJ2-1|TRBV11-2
CASSLDRVGLAGENNEQFF
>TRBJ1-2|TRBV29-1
CSVEEPNYGYTF
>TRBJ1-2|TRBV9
CASSVDQGLYGYTF
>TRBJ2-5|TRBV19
CASSSRPSRPETQYF
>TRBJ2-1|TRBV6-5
CASSYSLAVYNEQFF
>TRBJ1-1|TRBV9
CASSVDTANTEAFF
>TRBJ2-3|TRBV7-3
CASSLLAPRDTQYF
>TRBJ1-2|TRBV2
CAGGQGIYGYTF
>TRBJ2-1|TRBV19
CAASRAGGYYNEQFF
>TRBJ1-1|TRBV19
CASTIQWKTGNTEAFF
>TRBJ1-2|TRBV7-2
CASSNTTGYGYTF
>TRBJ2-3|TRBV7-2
CASSPLAGGSTDTQYF
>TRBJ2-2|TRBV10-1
CASSGTSGGWTGELFF
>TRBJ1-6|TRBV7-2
CASSLAPGRGGNSPLHF
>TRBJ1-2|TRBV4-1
CASRRMGQGNYGYTF
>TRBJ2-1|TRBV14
CASSRYRGGASLGEQFF
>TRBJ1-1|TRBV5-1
CASSFGDRNTEAFF
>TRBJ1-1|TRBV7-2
CASSGYSGPTEAFF
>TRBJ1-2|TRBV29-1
CSVGGAGDYGYTF
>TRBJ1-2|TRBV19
CASDGTDYGYTF
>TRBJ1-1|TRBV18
CASSPGRGALTGTEAFF
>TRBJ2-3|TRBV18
CASSPRRTTSFLVGTDTQYF
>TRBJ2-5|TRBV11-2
CASSLTSGPGTQYF
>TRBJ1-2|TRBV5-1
CASSSRTGGDYTF
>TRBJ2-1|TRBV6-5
CASSSSGGAYNEQFF
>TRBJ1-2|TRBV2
CASSGQNYGYTF
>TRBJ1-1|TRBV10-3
CAISELAGDTEAFF
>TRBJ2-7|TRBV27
CASRTLMGLEQYF
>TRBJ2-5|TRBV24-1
CATSESDRVETQYF
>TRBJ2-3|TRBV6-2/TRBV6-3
CASSYAEVADTQYF
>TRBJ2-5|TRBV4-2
CASSQGETGGGETQYF
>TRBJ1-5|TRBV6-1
CASSEARDRRYSNQPQHF
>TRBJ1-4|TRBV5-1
CASSMGQGAINEKLFF